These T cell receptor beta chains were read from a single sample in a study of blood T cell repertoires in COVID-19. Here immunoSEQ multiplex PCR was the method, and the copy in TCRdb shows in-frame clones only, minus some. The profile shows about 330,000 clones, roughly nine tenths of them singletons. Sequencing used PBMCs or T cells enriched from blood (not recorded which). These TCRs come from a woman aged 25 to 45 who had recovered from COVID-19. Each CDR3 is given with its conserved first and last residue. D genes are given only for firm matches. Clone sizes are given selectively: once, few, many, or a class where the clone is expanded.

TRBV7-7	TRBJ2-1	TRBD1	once	CASSPRTGPEQFF	TGTGCTAGCAGCCCCCGGACAGGGCCAGAGCAGTTCTTC
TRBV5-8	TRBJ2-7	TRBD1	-	CASSLGDSAYEQYF	TGTGCCAGCAGCTTGGGGGACAGTGCCTACGAGCAGTACTTC
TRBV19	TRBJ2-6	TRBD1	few	CASSADRAGANVLTF	TGTGCCAGTAGTGCAGACAGGGCAGGGGCCAACGTCCTGACTTTC
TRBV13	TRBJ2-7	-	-	CASSLGTAVYEQYF	TGTGCCAGCAGCTTAGGGACTGCTGTTTACGAGCAGTACTTC
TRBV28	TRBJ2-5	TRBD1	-	CASREGGGETQYF	TGTGCCAGCAGGGAAGGGGGCGGAGAGACCCAGTACTTC
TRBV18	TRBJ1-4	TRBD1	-	CASSPDRVGKLFF	TGTGCCAGCTCACCCGACAGGGTCGGGAAACTGTTTTTT
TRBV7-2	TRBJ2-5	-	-	CASSSTPVAPPHPQETQYF	TGTGCCAGCAGCTCAACCCCGGTAGCCCCCCCTCACCCTCAAGAGACCCAGTACTTC
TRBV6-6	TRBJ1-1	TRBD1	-	CASSYGQGDDTEAFF	TGTGCCAGCAGTTACGGCCAGGGGGATGACACTGAAGCTTTCTTT
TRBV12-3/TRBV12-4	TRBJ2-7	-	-	CASSYYRESGQYF	TGTGCCAGCAGTTACTACAGGGAATCTGGGCAGTACTTC
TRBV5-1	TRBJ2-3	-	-	CASSFPTQGGTDTQYF	TGCGCCAGCAGCTTCCCCACACAGGGTGGCACAGATACGCAGTATTTT
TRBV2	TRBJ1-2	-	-	CASSVFSFNYGYTF	TGTGCCAGCAGCGTTTTTTCGTTTAACTATGGCTACACCTTC
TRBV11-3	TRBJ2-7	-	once	CASSLGETNEQYF	TGTGCCAGCAGCTTAGGAGAGACTAACGAGCAGTACTTC
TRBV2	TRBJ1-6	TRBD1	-	CASRGTDNSPLHF	TGTGCCAGCAGAGGGACAGATAATTCACCCCTCCACTTT
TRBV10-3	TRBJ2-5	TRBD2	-	CAISENVGRGGQETQYF	TGTGCCATCAGTGAGAATGTTGGGCGGGGGGGCCAAGAGACCCAGTACTTC
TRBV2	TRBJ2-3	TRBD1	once	CASSPGQGLDTQYF	TGTGCCAGCAGCCCGGGACAGGGCTTGGATACGCAGTATTTT
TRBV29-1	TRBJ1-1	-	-	CSAGRSGDTEAFF	TGCAGCGCAGGGCGTTCGGGGGACACTGAAGCTTTCTTT
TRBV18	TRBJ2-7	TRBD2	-	CASSPPAGGGSYEQYF	TGTGCCAGCTCACCACCAGCGGGGGGCGGCTCCTACGAGCAGTACTTC
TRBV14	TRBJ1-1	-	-	CASSHDTEAFF	TGTGCCAGCAGCCACGACACTGAAGCTTTCTTT
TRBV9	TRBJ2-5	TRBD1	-	CASSVGGQGQGETQYF	TGTGCCAGCAGCGTAGGGGGACAGGGGCAAGGGGAGACCCAGTACTTC
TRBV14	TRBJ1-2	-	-	CASSQDGAGIPYGYTF	TGTGCCAGCAGCCAAGATGGCGCAGGGATCCCCTATGGCTACACCTTC
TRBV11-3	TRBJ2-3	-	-	CASSTAGLGTQYF	TGTGCCAGCAGCACAGCAGGGCTTGGAACGCAGTATTTT
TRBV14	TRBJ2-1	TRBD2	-	CASSQEWLAGPNEQFF	TGTGCCAGCAGCCAAGAATGGCTAGCGGGACCCAATGAGCAGTTCTTC
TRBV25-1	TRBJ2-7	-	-	CASSRPDNIHYEQYF	TGTGCCAGCAGCCGCCCGGACAACATCCACTACGAGCAGTACTTC